The 18 T cell receptor beta chains reported below all come from one sample, sequenced in a study of T cell responses to AZD1222 COVID-19 vaccine. The repertoire was sequenced with immunoSEQ multiplex PCR; TCRdb's copy has only in-frame clones and lacks some. The sample holds over 60,000 clones, around 86% seen once. The material sequenced was peripheral blood, taken on day 0 of AZD1222 vaccination. The receptor source for this set is an adult in good health.

V usage is TRBV30 and J usage is TRBJ1-1; D gene uncertain. Germline CDR1 GTSNPN, CDR2 SVGIG (reference sequence). The CDR3 has 11 residues. The germline V and J ends were trimmed by 3 bases and 7 bases, with 9 bases remaining between them. The CDR3 protein is CAWRGKSEAFF. The CDR3 DNA is TGTGCCTGGAGGGGGAAGAGTGAAGCTTTCTTT.

The CDR3, as DNA: TGCGCCAGCAGCTTGTCCGTTGACTATGGCTACACCTTC. As protein: CASSLSVDYGYTF. The chain couples TRBV5-1 to TRBJ1-2; D is unclear. The V and J ends lost 1 base and 3 bases respectively, with 7 bases between them. Looked up from germline, CDR1 is SGHRS and CDR2 is YFSETQ. The CDR3 has 13 residues.

This chain links TRBV5-1 with TRBJ2-1, with a possible D match to TRBD1 (5 bases). The germline V gene encodes CDR1 SGHRS and CDR2 YFSETQ. This CDR3 contains 13 residues. The V gene lost 3 bases and the J gene lost 10 bases, with 14 bases spanning the gap. The CDR3 loop reads CASSSAGYDEQFF. The CDR3 DNA sequence: TGCGCCAGCAGCTCGGCAGGGTACGACGAGCAGTTCTTC.

V gene TRBV5-3 combines with J gene TRBJ2-7, with D possibly TRBD1 on 6 matching bases. TRBV5-3 is filed as an ORF, its function uncertain. This CDR3 has 14 amino acids. The V and J ends lost 1 base and 0 bases respectively, with 8 bases between them. The CDR3 protein is CARSLQGFSYEQYF. The CDR3 DNA follows: TGTGCCAGAAGCTTGCAGGGGTTCTCCTACGAGCAGTACTTC.

This chain connects TRBV11-2 to TRBJ2-2; D is perhaps TRBD1 or TRBD2 (5 bases each). V was pared by 5 bases and J by 4 bases, with 17 bases between. There are 16 residues in the CDR3. CDR1 SGHAT and CDR2 FQNNGV come from the germline V gene. The CDR3 reads CASSPSPGRITGELFF. The CDR3 coding sequence is TGTGCCAGCAGCCCTTCCCCGGGACGGATCACCGGGGAGCTGTTTTTT.

The chain employs TRBV7-2 and TRBJ2-3, with D maybe TRBD1 (6 bases). The CDR3 length is 14 residues. Trimming took 4 bases from V and 4 from J, leaving 12 bases between them. In germline, CDR1 is SGHTA, CDR2 FQGNSA. The DNA of the CDR3 is TGTGCCAGCAGCTCAGGGGCTACAGCAGATACGCAGTATTTT. Translation gives CASSSGATADTQYF.

The chain carries TRBV5-5 and TRBJ1-1; D gene unclear. V was pared by 2 bases and J by 2 bases, with 10 bases between. This CDR3 has 14 amino acids. Germline CDR1 SGHKS, CDR2 YYEKEE (reference sequence). CDR3 in amino acids: CASSFGPDNTEAFF. The CDR3 DNA sequence: TGTGCCAGCAGCTTTGGTCCAGACAACACTGAAGCTTTCTTT.

V and J are TRBV6-5 and TRBJ1-4; the D is unclear. This CDR3 is 13 amino acids long. Per the germline V gene, CDR1 is MNHEY and CDR2 is SVGAGI. V lost 4 bases to trimming and J lost 5 bases, with 8 bases between them. This chain's CDR3 is CASSSVVNEKLFF. CDR3 nucleotides: TGTGCCAGCAGTTCCGTAGTAAATGAAAAACTGTTTTTT.

The gene calls are TRBV5-5 and TRBJ1-2; D gene uncertain. The CDR3 extends over 12 amino acids. V was shortened by 0 bases and J by 5 bases, with 5 bases between the two germline ends. Germline loops: CDR1 SGHKS, CDR2 YYEKEE (reference sequence). The CDR3 protein is CASSLVGYGYTF. For the CDR3, the DNA is TGTGCCAGCAGCTTGGTGGGTTATGGCTACACCTTC.

The table lists this clone with a count of one. The genes are TRBV28 and TRBJ1-5; D might be TRBD1 (6 bases). Trimming removed 5 bases from V and 7 bases from J, with 15 bases in between. The CDR3 is made up of 14 amino acids. Germline CDR1 reads MDHEN; CDR2 reads SYDVKM. The CDR3 bases are TGTGCCAGCAGTCCAATGGACAGCAGCCAGCCCCAGCATTTT. It is translated as CASSPMDSSQPQHF.

The rearrangement joins TRBV7-6 to TRBJ2-1, with 8 bases that match TRBD1. CDR1 SGHVS and CDR2 FNYEAQ come from the germline V gene. Trimming cost V 5 bases and J 9 bases; bases outside gene matches: 12. The CDR3 sequence is 15 residues long. CDR3 nucleotides: TGTGCCAGCAGCACGACCCCGGACAGGGCTGGTGAGCAGTTCTTC. Protein product: CASSTTPDRAGEQFF.

DNA for the CDR3: TGTGCCAGCAGGTTCCGCTTGGATTGGATCTATAGCAATCAGCCCCAGCATTTT. Residues: CASRFRLDWIYSNQPQHF. This rearrangement joins TRBV21-1 to TRBJ1-5. TRBV21-1 is marked as a pseudogene. The CDR3 is 18 amino acids.

The rearrangement joins TRBV5-1 to TRBJ2-6; the match to TRBD1 covers 11 bases. The germline CDR1 and CDR2 sequences are SGHRS and YFSETQ. This CDR3 is built from 18 residues. With 2 bases clipped from V and 0 bases from J, the junction kept 4 bases outside the gene matches. Here the CDR3 DNA reads TGCGCCAGCAGCTTCGCGGGACAGGGGGGCTCTGGGGCCAACGTCCTGACTTTC. It yields the protein CASSFAGQGGSGANVLTF.

This sequence joins TRBV25-1 and TRBJ1-1, with a tentative D call TRBD1 (5 bases). The V end was cut by 8 bases, the J end by 8 bases, with 15 bases between. CDR1 is MGHDK, CDR2 SYGVNS, per germline. The CDR3 is 12 residues long. The CDR3 region has the DNA TGTGCCAGCTCCAGAGGGGAGTTGGAAGCTTTCTTT. It specifies CASSRGELEAFF. Using reference TRBV25-1 and TRBJ1-1 for the parts outside the CDR3, the full variable domain is EADIYQTPRYLVIGTGKKITLECSQTMGHDKMYWYQQDPGMELHLIHYSYGVNSTEKGDLSSESTVSRIRTEHFPLTLESARPSHTSQYLCASSRGELEAFFGQGTRLTVV.

This clone appeared once. The rearrangement uses TRBV30 and TRBJ1-1; TRBD1 is a possible D gene (6 bases). V lost 5 bases to trimming and J lost 1 base, with 17 bases between them. CDR1 is GTSNPN, CDR2 SVGIG, per germline (reference sequence). The CDR3 consists of 15 residues. CDR3 sequence: CAWAPLGGPNTEAFF. As DNA, the CDR3 is TGTGCCTGGGCTCCGCTGGGGGGCCCGAACACTGAAGCTTTCTTT.

V gene TRBV11-2 combines with J gene TRBJ2-5, with TRBD2 matching over 9 bases. CDR1 is SGHAT and CDR2 is FQNNGV in the germline V gene. The length of the CDR3 is 14 residues. The trim removed 1 base at V and 3 bases at J, leaving 0 bases unmatched. The CDR3 spells CASSLGLAEETQYF. In nucleotides, the CDR3 is TGTGCCAGCAGCTTAGGACTAGCGGAAGAGACCCAGTACTTC.

As for this clone: The sample holds other DNA sequences that translate to the same CDR3. The chain joins TRBV6-2 or TRBV6-3 to TRBJ2-3; either TRBD1 or TRBD2 may fit D (5 bases each). Germline CDR1 is MNHEY and CDR2 is SVGEGT. The V and J ends lost 2 bases and 7 bases respectively, with 7 bases between them. The CDR3 sequence is 12 residues long. The CDR3, as DNA: TGTGCCAGCAGTTACGGGGGTTATACGCAGTATTTT. Its protein product is CASSYGGYTQYF.

The V call is TRBV7-3, the J call TRBJ2-5; D call uncertain. Germline CDR1 SGHTA, CDR2 FQGTGA. Trimming shortened V by 4 bases and J by 5 bases, and 11 bases separated the two germline ends. The CDR3 has 13 amino acids. This CDR3 is CASSSRAEETQYF. The DNA of the CDR3 is TGTGCCAGCAGCTCCCGGGCAGAGGAGACCCAGTACTTC.